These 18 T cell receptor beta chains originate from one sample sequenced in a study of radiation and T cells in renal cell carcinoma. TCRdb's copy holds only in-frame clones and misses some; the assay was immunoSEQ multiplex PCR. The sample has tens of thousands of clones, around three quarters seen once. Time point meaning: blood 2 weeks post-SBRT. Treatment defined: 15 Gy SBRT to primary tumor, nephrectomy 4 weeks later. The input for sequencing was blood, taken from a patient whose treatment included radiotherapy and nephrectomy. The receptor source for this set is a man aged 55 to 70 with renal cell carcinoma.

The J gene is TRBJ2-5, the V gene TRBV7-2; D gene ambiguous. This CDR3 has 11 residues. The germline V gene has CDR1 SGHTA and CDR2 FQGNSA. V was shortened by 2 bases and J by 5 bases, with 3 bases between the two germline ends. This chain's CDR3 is CASSLLETQYF. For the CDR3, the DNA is TGTGCCAGCAGCTTACTGGAGACCCAGTACTTC.

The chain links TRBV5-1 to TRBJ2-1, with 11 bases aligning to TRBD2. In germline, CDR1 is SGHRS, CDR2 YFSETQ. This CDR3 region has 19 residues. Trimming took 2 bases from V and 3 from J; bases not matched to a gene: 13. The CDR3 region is CASSFLAGGQRSFYNEQFF. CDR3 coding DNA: TGCGCCAGCAGCTTTCTAGCGGGGGGTCAGAGGTCGTTCTACAATGAGCAGTTCTTC.

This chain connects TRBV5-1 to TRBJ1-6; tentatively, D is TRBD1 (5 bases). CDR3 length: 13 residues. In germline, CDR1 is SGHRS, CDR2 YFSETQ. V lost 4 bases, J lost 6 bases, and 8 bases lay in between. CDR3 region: CASSGGGNSPLHF. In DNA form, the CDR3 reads TGCGCCAGCAGCGGGGGGGGTAATTCACCCCTCCACTTT.

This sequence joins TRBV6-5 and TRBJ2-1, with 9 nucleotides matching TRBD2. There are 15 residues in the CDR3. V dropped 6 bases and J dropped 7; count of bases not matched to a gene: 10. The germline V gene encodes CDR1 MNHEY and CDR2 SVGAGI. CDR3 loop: CASRGLGLAGNEQFF. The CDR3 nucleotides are TGTGCCAGCAGAGGTTTAGGGCTAGCGGGAAATGAGCAGTTCTTC.

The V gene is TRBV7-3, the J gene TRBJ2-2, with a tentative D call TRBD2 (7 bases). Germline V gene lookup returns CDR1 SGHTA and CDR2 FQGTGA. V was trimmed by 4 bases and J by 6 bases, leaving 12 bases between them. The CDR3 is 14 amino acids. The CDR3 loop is CASSSWGGSGELFF. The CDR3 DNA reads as TGTGCCAGCAGCTCCTGGGGGGGCTCCGGGGAGCTGTTTTTT.

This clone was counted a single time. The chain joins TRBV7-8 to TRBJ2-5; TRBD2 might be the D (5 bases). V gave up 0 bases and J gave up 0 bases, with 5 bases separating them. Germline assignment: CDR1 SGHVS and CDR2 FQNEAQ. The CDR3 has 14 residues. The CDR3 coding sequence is TGTGCCAGCAGCTTAGCGGACTACCAAGAGACCCAGTACTTC. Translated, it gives CASSLADYQETQYF.

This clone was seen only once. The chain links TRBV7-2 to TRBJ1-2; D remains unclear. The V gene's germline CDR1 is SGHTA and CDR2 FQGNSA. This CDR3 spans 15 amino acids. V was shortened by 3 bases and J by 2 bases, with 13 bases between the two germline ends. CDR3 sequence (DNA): TGTGCCAGCAGCTTTAAGGGCAACCCGAACTATGGCTACACCTTC. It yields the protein CASSFKGNPNYGYTF.

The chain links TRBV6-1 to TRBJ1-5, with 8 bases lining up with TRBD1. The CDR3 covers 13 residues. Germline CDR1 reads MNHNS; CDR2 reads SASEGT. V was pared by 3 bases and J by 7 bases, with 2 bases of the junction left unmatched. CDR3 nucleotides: TGTGCCAGCAGTGAGGACAGGGTGCAGCCCCAGCATTTT. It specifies CASSEDRVQPQHF.

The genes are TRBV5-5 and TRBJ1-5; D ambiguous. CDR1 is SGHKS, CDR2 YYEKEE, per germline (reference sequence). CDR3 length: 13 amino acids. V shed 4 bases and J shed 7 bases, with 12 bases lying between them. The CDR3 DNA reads TGTGCCAGCAGCCCCGACTTAGGGCAGCCCCAGCATTTT. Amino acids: CASSPDLGQPQHF.

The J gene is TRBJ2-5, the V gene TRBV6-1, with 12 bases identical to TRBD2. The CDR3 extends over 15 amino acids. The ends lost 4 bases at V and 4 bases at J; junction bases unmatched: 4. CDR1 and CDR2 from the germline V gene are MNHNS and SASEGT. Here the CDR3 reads CASSVQTSGGETQYF. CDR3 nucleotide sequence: TGTGCCAGCAGTGTACAGACTAGCGGGGGAGAGACCCAGTACTTC.

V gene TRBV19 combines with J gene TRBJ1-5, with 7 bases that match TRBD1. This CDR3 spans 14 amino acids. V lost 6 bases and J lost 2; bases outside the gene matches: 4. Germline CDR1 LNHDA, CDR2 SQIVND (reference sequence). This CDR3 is CASSKDRRNQPQHF. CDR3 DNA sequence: TGTGCCAGTAGCAAGGACAGGCGCAATCAGCCCCAGCATTTT.

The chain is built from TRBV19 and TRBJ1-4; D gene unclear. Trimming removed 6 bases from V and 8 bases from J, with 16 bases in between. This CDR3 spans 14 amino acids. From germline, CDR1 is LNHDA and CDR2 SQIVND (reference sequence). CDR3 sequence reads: CASRTLEEKEKLFF. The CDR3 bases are TGTGCCAGTAGAACCCTCGAGGAGAAGGAAAAACTGTTTTTT.

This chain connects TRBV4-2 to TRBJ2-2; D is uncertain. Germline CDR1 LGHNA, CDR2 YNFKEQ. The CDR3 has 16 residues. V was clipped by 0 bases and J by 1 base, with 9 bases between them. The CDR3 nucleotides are TGTGCCAGCAGCCAAGAAGTCAGAGGGAACACCGGGGAGCTGTTTTTT. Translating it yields CASSQEVRGNTGELFF.

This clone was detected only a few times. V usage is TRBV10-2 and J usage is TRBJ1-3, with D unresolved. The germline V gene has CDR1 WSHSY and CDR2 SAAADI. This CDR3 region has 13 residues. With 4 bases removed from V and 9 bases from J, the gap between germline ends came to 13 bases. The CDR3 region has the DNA TGCGCCAGCAGTGCGACTGCGGCAAGCACCATATATTTT. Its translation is CASSATAASTIYF.

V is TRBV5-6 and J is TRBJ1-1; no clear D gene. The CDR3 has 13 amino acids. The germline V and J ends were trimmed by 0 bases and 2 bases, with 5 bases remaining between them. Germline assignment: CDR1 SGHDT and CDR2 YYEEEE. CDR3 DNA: TGTGCCAGCAGCTTGGGAGTAAACACTGAAGCTTTCTTT. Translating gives CASSLGVNTEAFF. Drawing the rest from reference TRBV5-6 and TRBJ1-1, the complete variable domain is DAGVTQSPTHLIKTRGQQVTLRCSPKSGHDTVSWYQQALGQGPQFIFQYYEEEERQRGNFPDRFSGHQFPNYSSELNVNALLLGDSALYLCASSLGVNTEAFFGQGTRLTVV.

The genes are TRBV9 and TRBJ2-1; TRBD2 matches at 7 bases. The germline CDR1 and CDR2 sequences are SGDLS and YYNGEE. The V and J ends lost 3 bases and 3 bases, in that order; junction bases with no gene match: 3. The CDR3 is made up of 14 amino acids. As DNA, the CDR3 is TGTGCCAGCAGCGCCGGGACTAACTACAATGAGCAGTTCTTC. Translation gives CASSAGTNYNEQFF.

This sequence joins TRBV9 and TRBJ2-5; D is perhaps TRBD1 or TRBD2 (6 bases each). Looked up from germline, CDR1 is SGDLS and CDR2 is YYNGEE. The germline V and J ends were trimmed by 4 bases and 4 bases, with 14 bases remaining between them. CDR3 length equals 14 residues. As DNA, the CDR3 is TGTGCCAGCAGCCCCTCCGGGGGCAGAGAGACCCAGTACTTC. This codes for CASSPSGGRETQYF.

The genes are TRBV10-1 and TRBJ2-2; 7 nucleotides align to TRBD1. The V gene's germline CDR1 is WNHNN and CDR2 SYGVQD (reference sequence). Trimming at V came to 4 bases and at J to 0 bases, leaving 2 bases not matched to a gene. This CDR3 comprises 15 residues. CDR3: CASSGGQSNTGELFF. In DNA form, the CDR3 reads TGCGCCAGCAGTGGGGGACAGTCGAACACCGGGGAGCTGTTTTTT.